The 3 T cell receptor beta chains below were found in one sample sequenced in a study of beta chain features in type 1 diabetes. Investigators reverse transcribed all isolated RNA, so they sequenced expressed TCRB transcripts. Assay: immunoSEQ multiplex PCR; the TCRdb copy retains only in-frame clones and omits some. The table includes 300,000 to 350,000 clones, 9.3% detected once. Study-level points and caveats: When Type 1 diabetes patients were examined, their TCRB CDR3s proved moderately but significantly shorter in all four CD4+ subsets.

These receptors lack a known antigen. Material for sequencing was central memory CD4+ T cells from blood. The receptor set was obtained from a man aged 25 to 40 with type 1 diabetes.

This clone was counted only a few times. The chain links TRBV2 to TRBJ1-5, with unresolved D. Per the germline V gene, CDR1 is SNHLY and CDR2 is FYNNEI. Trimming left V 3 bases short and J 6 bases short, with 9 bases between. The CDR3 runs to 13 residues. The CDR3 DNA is TGTGCCAGCAGTGAGGGGAATGTTCAGCCCCAGCATTTT. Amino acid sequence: CASSEGNVQPQHF.

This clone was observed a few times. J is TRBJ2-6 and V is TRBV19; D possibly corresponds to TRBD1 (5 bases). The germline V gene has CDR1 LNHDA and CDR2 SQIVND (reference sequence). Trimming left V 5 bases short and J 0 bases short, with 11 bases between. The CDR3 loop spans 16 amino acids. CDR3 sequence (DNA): TGTGCCAGTAGTCAGGGCGGAAGCTCTGGGGCCAACGTCCTGACTTTC. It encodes CASSQGGSSGANVLTF. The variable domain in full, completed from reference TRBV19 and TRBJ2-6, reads DGGITQSPKYLFRKEGQNVTLSCEQNLNHDAMYWYRQDPGQGLRLIYYSQIVNDFQKGDIAEGYSVSREKKESFPLTVTSAQKNPTAFYLCASSQGGSSGANVLTFGAGSRLTVL.

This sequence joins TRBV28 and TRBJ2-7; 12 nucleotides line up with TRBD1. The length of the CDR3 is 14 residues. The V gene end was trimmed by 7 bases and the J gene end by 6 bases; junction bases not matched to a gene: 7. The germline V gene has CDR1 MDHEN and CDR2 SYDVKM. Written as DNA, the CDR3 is TGTGCCAGCACTGGGGGACAGGGGGCAGGCGAGCAGTACTTC. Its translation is CASTGGQGAGEQYF.